This TCR beta chain emerged from a study of blood T cell repertoires in COVID-19 (dated by TCRdb to about 2020). Regarding the study in general: Collaborator samples came from the United States, Italy and Spain and covered acute and convalescent phases of COVID-19. The prospective study material was composed of cDNA or gDNA derived from T cells, B-cell-depleted T cells, or PBMCs. Deeply sampled blood TCRbeta repertoires from subjects exposed to, actively infected with, or recovered from COVID-19 were included in the dataset. The repertoires were released in a freely available public database meant as a resource for research on the immune response to SARS-CoV-2. The samples were drawn from the first 160 participants of the ongoing ImmuneRACE study and from 950 to 1,500 subjects provided by 6 global collaborators. The sample metadata nearly always contained a de-identified subject ID, COVID-19 status, age in years and sex. Where available, HLA class I and class II types were taken from metadata supplied by the sample provider and were not determined by assay-based typing. Beyond this particular receptor, the publication reports: The quantity of clinical and demographic metadata differed by source and by participant and was supplied without curation.

Taken from cysteine to phenylalanine, the CDR3 has 14 residues. Only the CDR3 DNA stays, 42 bases, in frame from base 1. Relative to germline, V is 1 base shorter and J is 4 bases shorter, with 10 bases between their ends. CDR1 SGHTA and CDR2 FQGNSA were looked up in the germline V gene. TCRbeta CDR3 regions were amplified from genomic DNA by means of the immunoSEQ Assay, a bias-controlled multiplex PCR. In the authors' own workflow: The number of nucleated cells in each sample was estimated from the amplification of reference gene primers within the assay. To quantify the absolute abundance of each unique TCRbeta CDR3 rearrangement, sequence reads were collapsed and filtered. Productive Simpson clonality was computed per sample as the square root of Simpson's diversity index over productive rearrangements. This immuneACCESS table, as held by TCRdb, lists in-frame sequences with V and J called but not all clones. Of the missing ones, under half trace to an unresolved V gene in checked studies; the others have no known cause. V and J calls and clone size are given by that table; D and trimming were obtained from the DNA. The sample table holds 250,000 to 350,000 clones, of which 80% to 95% were seen once. Clones ranked in the top ten supply under 7% of the sample.

One collaborating source in Seattle enrolled patients while the patients were actively infected and followed the patients over time throughout the course of disease. Each collaborating institution followed its own protocols to collect whole blood in K2EDTA tubes. For TCRbeta analysis, collaborator samples were shipped as frozen whole blood, as isolated PBMCs, or as DNA extracted from either sample type. With regard to this clone: Which antigen it targets is not known. Qualities for individual bases were not recorded, and no much larger clone is one base off.

Sequencing used peripheral blood. The TCR originated in a woman aged 25 to 39 with COVID-19, enrolled during active disease. This chain is built from TRBV7-2 and TRBJ1-2; there is no confident call for the D gene. At the DNA level, the sequence is TGTGCCAGCAGCTTAGACCCAGTCACCTATGGCTACACCTTC. Protein translation: CASSLDPVTYGYTF.